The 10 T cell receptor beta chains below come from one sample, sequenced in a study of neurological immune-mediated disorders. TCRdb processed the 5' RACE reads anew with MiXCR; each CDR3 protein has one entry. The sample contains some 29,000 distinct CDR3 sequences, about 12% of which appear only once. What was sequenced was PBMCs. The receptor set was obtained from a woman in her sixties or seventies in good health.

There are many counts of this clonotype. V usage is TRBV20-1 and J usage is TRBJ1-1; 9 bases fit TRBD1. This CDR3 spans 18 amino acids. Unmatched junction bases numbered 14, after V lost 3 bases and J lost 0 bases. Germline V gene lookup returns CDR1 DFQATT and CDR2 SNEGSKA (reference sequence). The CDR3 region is CSASSPGQGQSMNTEAFF. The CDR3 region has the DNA TGCAGTGCTAGTTCTCCGGGACAGGGACAATCGATGAACACTGAAGCTTTCTTT.

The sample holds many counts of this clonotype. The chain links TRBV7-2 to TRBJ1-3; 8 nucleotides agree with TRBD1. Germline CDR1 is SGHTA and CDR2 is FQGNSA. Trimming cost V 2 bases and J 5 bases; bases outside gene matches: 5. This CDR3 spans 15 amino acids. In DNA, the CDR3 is TGTGCCAGCAGCTTACAGGGGGCTATGAGAAACACCATATATTTT. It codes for CASSLQGAMRNTIYF.

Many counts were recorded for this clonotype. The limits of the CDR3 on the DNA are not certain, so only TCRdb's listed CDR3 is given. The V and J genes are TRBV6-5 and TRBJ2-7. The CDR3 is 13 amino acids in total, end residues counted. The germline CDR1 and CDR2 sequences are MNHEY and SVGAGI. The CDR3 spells CASSSSWPYEQYF.

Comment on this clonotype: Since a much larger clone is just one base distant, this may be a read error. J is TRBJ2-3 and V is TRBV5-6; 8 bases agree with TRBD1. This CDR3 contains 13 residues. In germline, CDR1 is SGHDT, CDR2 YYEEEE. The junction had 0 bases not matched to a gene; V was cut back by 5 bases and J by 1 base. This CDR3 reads CASRTGGTDTQYF. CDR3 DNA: TGTGCCAGCAGGACAGGGGGCACAGATACGCAGTATTTT.

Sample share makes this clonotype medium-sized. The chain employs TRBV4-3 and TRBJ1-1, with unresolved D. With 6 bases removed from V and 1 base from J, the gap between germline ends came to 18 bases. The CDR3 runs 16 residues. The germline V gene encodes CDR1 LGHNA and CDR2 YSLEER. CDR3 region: CASSYRSGPRNTEAFF. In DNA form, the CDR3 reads TGCGCCAGCAGTTATCGGTCAGGACCGAGGAACACTGAAGCTTTCTTT.

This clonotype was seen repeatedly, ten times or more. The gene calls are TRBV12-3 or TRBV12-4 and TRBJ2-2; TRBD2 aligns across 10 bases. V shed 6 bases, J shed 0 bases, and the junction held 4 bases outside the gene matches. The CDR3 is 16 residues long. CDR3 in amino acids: CASRISGGTNTGELFF. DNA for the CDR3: TGTGCCAGCAGGATTAGCGGGGGGACGAACACCGGGGAGCTGTTTTTT.

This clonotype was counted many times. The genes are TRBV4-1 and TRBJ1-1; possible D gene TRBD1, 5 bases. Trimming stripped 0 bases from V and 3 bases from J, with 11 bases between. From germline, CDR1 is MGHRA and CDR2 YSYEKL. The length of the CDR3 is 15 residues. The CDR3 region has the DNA TGCGCCAGCAGCCAAGAATTGGGGGATTACACTGAAGCTTTCTTT. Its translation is CASSQELGDYTEAFF.

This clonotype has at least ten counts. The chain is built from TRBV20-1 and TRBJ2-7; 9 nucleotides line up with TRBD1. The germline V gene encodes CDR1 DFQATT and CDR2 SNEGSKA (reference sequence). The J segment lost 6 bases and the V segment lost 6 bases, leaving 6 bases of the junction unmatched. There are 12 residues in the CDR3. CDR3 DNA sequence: TGCAGTGCGCCCGGGACAGGGCTCGAGCAGTACTTC. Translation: CSAPGTGLEQYF.

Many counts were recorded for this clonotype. The CDR3 DNA sequence: TGTGCCAGCAGTTTAAGGCAGGGCCATGGCTACACCTTC. Translated, it gives CASSLRQGHGYTF. The V call is TRBV12-3 or TRBV12-4, the J call TRBJ1-2, with D maybe TRBD1 (5 bases). V lost 2 bases and J lost 6, with 10 bases in between. The CDR3 totals 13 residues.

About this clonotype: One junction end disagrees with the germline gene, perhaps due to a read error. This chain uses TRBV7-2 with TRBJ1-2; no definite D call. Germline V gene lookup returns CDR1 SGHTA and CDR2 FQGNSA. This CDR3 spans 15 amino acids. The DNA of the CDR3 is TGTGCCAGCAGCACCCCTTTTCTTTCTAACTATGGCCACACCTTC. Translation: CASSTPFLSNYGHTF.